Sequencing of this T cell receptor (beta chain) was carried out in a study of cytomegalovirus exposure and HLA in healthy donors. Study-wide findings and caveats: Among TCR beta chains, those listed as cytomegalovirus-associated numbered approximately 150. Most TCR sequences proved rare, with some public TCRs found in many donors.

This clone occurred a few times. As yet, its antigen is unknown. Method: immunoSEQ multiplex PCR; TCRdb's copy keeps in-frame clones and lacks some. The sample lists 250,000 to 350,000 clones, 75% to 90% occurring once. The TCR comes from a young woman in good health and CMV-seronegative. The sequenced material came from PBMCs.

This chain's CDR3 is CASRQLAGGPVDEQFF. The CDR3 region has the DNA TGTGCCAGCAGGCAACTAGCGGGAGGGCCAGTAGATGAGCAGTTCTTC. The V call is TRBV2, the J call TRBJ2-1, with 13 nucleotides matching TRBD2. Germline CDR1 is SNHLY and CDR2 is FYNNEI. The CDR3 is made up of 16 amino acids. Losses at the gene ends were 6 bases for V and 8 bases for J; bases not matched to a gene: 10.